Listed here are 27 T cell receptor beta chains from one sample, sequenced in a study of OX40 agonist ivuxolimab in advanced cancers. Assay: immunoSEQ multiplex PCR; the TCRdb copy retains only in-frame clones and omits some. The sample lists approximately 130,000 clones; just over 90% were seen once. The sequenced sample was CD4+ or CD8+ T cells sorted from blood, obtained in a trial of the OX40 agonist ivuxolimab. These receptors all stem from an adult with an advanced solid tumor such as melanoma, head and neck, liver or kidney cancer.

In its sample, this clone was seen a few times. The chain uses TRBV6-6 and TRBJ2-3; 8 nucleotides line up with TRBD2. The CDR3 runs to 15 residues. V was clipped by 3 bases and J by 1 base; unmatched bases: 3. Germline V gives CDR1 MNHNY, CDR2 SVGAGI (reference sequence). The CDR3 region is CASSYTGGGTDTQYF. DNA for the CDR3: TGTGCCAGCAGTTATACGGGGGGGGGCACAGATACGCAGTATTTT.

This chain joins TRBV5-1 and TRBJ2-5; 8 nucleotides line up with TRBD2. V trimming: 3 bases; J trimming: 4 bases; junction bases outside the gene matches: 8. The CDR3 loop spans 15 amino acids. Germline V gene lookup returns CDR1 SGHRS and CDR2 YFSETQ. The CDR3: CASSSTGTSRETQYF. In nucleotides, the CDR3 is TGCGCCAGCAGCTCGACCGGGACTAGTCGAGAGACCCAGTACTTC.

This chain uses TRBV28 with TRBJ1-5; D is unresolved. V dropped 2 bases and J dropped 7 bases, with 12 bases sitting between them. The CDR3 totals 14 residues. CDR1 is MDHEN and CDR2 is SYDVKM in the germline V gene. The CDR3 sequence: CASSLAHLRQPQHF. The CDR3 region has the DNA TGTGCCAGCAGTTTAGCACACCTCAGGCAGCCCCAGCATTTT.

In this sample, this clone turned up once. The genes are TRBV7-9 and TRBJ2-1; D tentatively fits TRBD1 or TRBD2 (5 bases each). The CDR3 loop spans 15 amino acids. V was trimmed by 0 bases and J by 3 bases, leaving 9 bases between them. Germline-derived CDR1 and CDR2 are SEHNR and FQNEAQ (reference sequence). The DNA for the CDR3 is TGTGCCAGCAGCTTAGCGGGGACCGTCTACAATGAGCAGTTCTTC. This codes for CASSLAGTVYNEQFF.

This chain joins TRBV27 and TRBJ2-1, with 11 bases aligning to TRBD2. The V segment lost 5 bases and the J segment 3 bases; nucleotides outside the gene matches: 6. The CDR3 runs to 16 residues. Germline V lookup: CDR1 MNHEY, CDR2 SMNVEV (reference sequence). The CDR3 protein is CASSILTSGIYNEQFF. Here the CDR3 DNA reads TGTGCCAGCAGTATCCTGACTAGCGGGATCTACAATGAGCAGTTCTTC.

The chain links TRBV6-6 to TRBJ1-1, with TRBD1 matching over 7 bases. The CDR3 totals 11 residues. Germline CDR1 MNHNY, CDR2 SVGAGI (reference sequence). With 6 bases clipped from V and 11 bases from J, the junction kept 6 bases outside the gene matches. In DNA, the CDR3 is TGTGCCAGCAGGCGACAGGGTCGGGCTTTCTTT. It encodes CASRRQGRAFF.

The chain is built from TRBV5-1 and TRBJ2-3, with 10 bases matching TRBD2. Germline V gives CDR1 SGHRS, CDR2 YFSETQ. V gave up 0 bases and J gave up 0 bases; unmatched junction bases: 4. The CDR3 is 17 amino acids. CDR3 nucleotides: TGCGCCAGCAGCTTGGGACCACTAGCGGGGAGCACAGATACGCAGTATTTT. Translation: CASSLGPLAGSTDTQYF.

This chain connects TRBV19 to TRBJ2-1, with 8 bases lining up with TRBD2. CDR1 and CDR2 (germline): LNHDA, SQIVND (reference sequence). After removal of 5 bases from V and 0 bases from J, the junction contained 9 bases not matched to a gene. The CDR3 spans 17 residues. The CDR3 is CASSPASGSSSYNEQFF. DNA for the CDR3: TGTGCCAGTAGTCCGGCTAGCGGGTCGAGCTCCTACAATGAGCAGTTCTTC.

The chain uses TRBV7-2 and TRBJ2-1; 15 bases are a match to TRBD2. J gave up 6 bases and V 6 bases, and 3 bases lay outside the gene matches. The germline CDR1 and CDR2 sequences are SGHTA and FQGNSA. The CDR3 runs 15 residues. CDR3 sequence (DNA): TGTGCCAGCAGACCGGGACTAGCGGGAGGCAATGAGCAGTTCTTC. Protein product: CASRPGLAGGNEQFF. The entire variable domain, with the rest obtained from reference TRBV7-2 and TRBJ2-1, is as follows: GAGVSQSPSNKVTEKGKDVELRCDPISGHTALYWYRQSLGQGLEFLIYFQGNSAPDKSGLPSDRFSAERTGGSVSTLTIQRTQQEDSAVYLCASRPGLAGGNEQFFGPGTRLTVL.

This clone was observed once. V is TRBV19 and J is TRBJ1-5; no reliable D call. Germline lookup yields CDR1 LNHDA and CDR2 SQIVND (reference sequence). V gave up 5 bases and J gave up 2 bases, with 10 bases separating them. This CDR3 has 14 residues. The CDR3 DNA reads as TGTGCCAGTAGTTTGAGTTCTCGCAATCAGCCCCAGCATTTT. This translates into CASSLSSRNQPQHF. Filled out from reference TRBV19 and TRBJ1-5, the complete variable domain reads DGGITQSPKYLFRKEGQNVTLSCEQNLNHDAMYWYRQDPGQGLRLIYYSQIVNDFQKGDIAEGYSVSREKKESFPLTVTSAQKNPTAFYLCASSLSSRNQPQHFGDGTRLSIL.

This clone showed up just a few times. Other nucleotide sequences from this sample produce the same CDR3. J is TRBJ1-1 and V is TRBV18; 8 bases map to TRBD1. Trimming took 3 bases from V and 3 from J; bases not matched to a gene: 0. The germline CDR1 and CDR2 sequences are KGHSH and LQKENI. The CDR3 loop spans 13 amino acids. CDR3 DNA: TGTGCCAGCTCACCGGGACAGGACACTGAAGCTTTCTTT. Its protein is CASSPGQDTEAFF.

This sequence joins TRBV5-1 and TRBJ2-5, with D perhaps TRBD1 or TRBD2 (5 bases each). Deletions cut 0 bases from V and 7 bases from J, with 16 bases between. CDR1 is SGHRS and CDR2 is YFSETQ in the germline V gene. This CDR3 is 15 amino acids long. In DNA, the CDR3 is TGCGCCAGCAGCTTGGATTTGGGGGAAAGCTGGACCCAGTACTTC. It yields the protein CASSLDLGESWTQYF.

This chain links TRBV7-2 with TRBJ1-2, with D possibly being TRBD1 (5 bases). Deletions cut 1 base from V and 5 bases from J, with 11 bases between. This CDR3 region has 14 residues. The germline CDR1 and CDR2 sequences are SGHTA and FQGNSA. The CDR3 reads CASSLGSGPYGYTF. In DNA, the CDR3 is TGTGCCAGCAGCTTAGGGTCAGGGCCGTATGGCTACACCTTC. The whole variable domain, remainder taken from reference TRBV7-2 and TRBJ1-2, is GAGVSQSPSNKVTEKGKDVELRCDPISGHTALYWYRQSLGQGLEFLIYFQGNSAPDKSGLPSDRFSAERTGGSVSTLTIQRTQQEDSAVYLCASSLGSGPYGYTFGSGTRLTVV.

As to this clone: This sample includes further DNA sequences coding for the same CDR3. V gene TRBV5-1 combines with J gene TRBJ2-3, with D tentatively TRBD2 (6 bases). V was trimmed by 0 bases and J by 0 bases, leaving 11 bases between them. The CDR3 runs to 16 residues. CDR1 and CDR2 from the germline V gene are SGHRS and YFSETQ. CDR3 protein: CASSLAAGPSTDTQYF. CDR3 DNA: TGCGCCAGCAGCTTGGCCGCGGGGCCGAGCACAGATACGCAGTATTTT.

The chain has TRBV6-1 and TRBJ1-2; D is undetermined. The CDR3 runs to 14 residues. Trimming took 6 bases from V and 8 from J, leaving 19 bases between them. Per the germline V gene, CDR1 is MNHNS and CDR2 is SASEGT. The CDR3 bases are TGTGCCAGCAGGCCCCCGGGGTTGAAGTTCGGCTACACCTTC. Translation gives CASRPPGLKFGYTF.

J is TRBJ1-1 and V is TRBV27; tentative D call: TRBD1 (5 bases). V lost 6 bases and J lost 4, with 9 bases in between. Germline CDR1 MNHEY, CDR2 SMNVEV (reference sequence). The CDR3 totals 12 residues. The chain's CDR3 is CASSRASTEAFF. As DNA, the CDR3 is TGTGCCAGCAGCAGGGCCAGCACTGAAGCTTTCTTT.

V is TRBV4-1 and J is TRBJ1-2, with D maybe TRBD1 (5 bases). This CDR3 contains 18 residues. CDR1 is MGHRA and CDR2 is YSYEKL in the germline V gene. Trimming took off 0 bases at V and 3 bases at J, with 20 bases between the two ends. The CDR3 sequence: CASSQEGAGRRGDYGYTF. CDR3 coding DNA: TGCGCCAGCAGCCAAGAAGGGGCAGGGAGAAGGGGTGACTATGGCTACACCTTC.

The chain recombines TRBV4-3 with TRBJ2-3; D unclear. The V gene lost 3 bases and the J gene lost 5 bases, with 9 bases spanning the gap. This CDR3 is built from 13 residues. The V gene's germline CDR1 is LGHNA and CDR2 YSLEER. This chain's CDR3 is CASSHRGRDTQYF. In DNA form, the CDR3 reads TGCGCCAGCAGCCATCGAGGTAGAGATACGCAGTATTTT.

The rearrangement joins TRBV6-4 to TRBJ2-1; 11 bases map to TRBD2. There are 15 residues in the CDR3. Germline V gene sequence: CDR1 MRHNA, CDR2 SNTAGT. J gave up 6 bases and V 0 bases, and 1 base lay outside the gene matches. The CDR3 DNA sequence: TGTGCCAGCAGTGACTCTAGCGGGGGGGCCAATGAGCAGTTCTTC. Translating gives CASSDSSGGANEQFF.

The CDR3 loop is CASSLVGVGEAFF. The CDR3 DNA is TGTGCCAGCAGCTTGGTGGGGGTGGGTGAAGCTTTCTTT. The chain couples TRBV5-4 to TRBJ1-1; a possible D gene is TRBD1 (5 bases). This CDR3 comprises 13 residues. Germline CDR1 SGHNT, CDR2 YYREEE (reference sequence). V was clipped by 0 bases and J by 7 bases, with 10 bases between them.

This clone has just one count. This CDR3 is CASSSPTDSNQPQHF. For the CDR3, the DNA is TGTGCCAGCAGTTCCCCAACTGATAGCAATCAGCCCCAGCATTTT. The chain carries TRBV6-5 and TRBJ1-5; D is uncertain. This CDR3 contains 15 residues. V lost 4 bases and J 0 bases, leaving 10 bases between the germline ends. The germline CDR1 and CDR2 sequences are MNHEY and SVGAGI.

The chain joins TRBV9 to TRBJ1-1; D not certain. Trimming shortened V by 2 bases and J by 0 bases, and 5 bases separated the two germline ends. CDR1 is SGDLS and CDR2 is YYNGEE in the germline V gene. The CDR3 length is 13 residues. DNA for the CDR3: TGTGCCAGCAGCGTTGCCCTGAACACTGAAGCTTTCTTT. Protein product: CASSVALNTEAFF.

The J gene is TRBJ2-5, the V gene TRBV15; D not certain. Germline values: CDR1 LNHNV, CDR2 YYDKDF (reference sequence). The ends were cut back, 1 base at V and 2 bases at J, with 11 bases in the middle. CDR3 size: 15 residues. The CDR3 DNA is TGTGCCACCAGCAGAGTACGGGCAGTACAAGAGACCCAGTACTTC. Protein sequence: CATSRVRAVQETQYF.

This chain links TRBV19 with TRBJ1-5; D may be TRBD1 (5 bases). The CDR3 contains 17 residues. CDR1 is LNHDA and CDR2 is SQIVND in the germline V gene (reference sequence). The V gene lost 5 bases and the J gene lost 0 bases, with 17 bases spanning the gap. Here the CDR3 reads CASSPPGRGISNQPQHF. CDR3 coding DNA: TGTGCCAGTAGTCCTCCGGGACGGGGAATTAGCAATCAGCCCCAGCATTTT.

A remark on this clone: A junction boundary mismatches the germline segment, possibly from a read error. CDR3 in amino acids: CAGSLQGASLREKLFF. The CDR3 DNA sequence: TGCGCCGGCAGCTTGCAGGGGGCGTCCTTACGGGAAAAACTGTTTTTT. This sequence joins TRBV5-1 and TRBJ1-4, with TRBD1 identical over 8 bases. Germline-derived CDR1 and CDR2 are SGHRS and YFSETQ. The CDR3 covers 16 residues.

V and J are TRBV6-4 and TRBJ1-1; unclear D gene. Germline CDR1 MRHNA, CDR2 SNTAGT. This CDR3 has 12 residues. V was trimmed by 1 base and J by 4 bases, leaving 4 bases between them. The CDR3 protein is CASSDWATEAFF. CDR3 bases: TGTGCCAGCAGTGACTGGGCCACTGAAGCTTTCTTT.

The chain links TRBV7-2 to TRBJ2-3; TRBD1 matches 9 bases. This CDR3 has 17 residues. The germline gives CDR1 SGHTA, CDR2 FQGNSA. Losses at the gene ends were 4 bases for V and 11 bases for J; bases not matched to a gene: 19. The CDR3 loop is CASSSRTGEGRPLMQYF. The CDR3 nucleotides are TGTGCCAGCAGCTCCCGGACAGGGGAGGGTCGTCCCTTAATGCAGTATTTT.